These T cell receptor beta chains were read from a single sample in a study of cytomegalovirus exposure and HLA in healthy donors. Clones were sequenced by immunoSEQ multiplex PCR, and TCRdb holds only the in-frame ones, with some missing. Of roughly 200,000 clones listed, roughly 78% are singletons. The sample consisted of PBMCs. These receptors came from a girl under 18 in good health and CMV-seropositive. Each CDR3 is given with its conserved first and last residue. The D gene is left open where the match is weak. Clone size appears in some rows only: once, few, many, or a class for an expanded clone.

TRBJ1-2	-	TRBD1	TRBV7-2	TGTGCCAGCAGCACGGACAGGAGAAATCACCTCTATGGCTACACCTTC	CASSTDRRNHLYGYTF
TRBJ2-7	-	TRBD2	TRBV4-3	TGCGCCAGCAGCCAAGAGATGTCTAGCGGGGCCTACGAGCAGTACTTC	CASSQEMSSGAYEQYF
TRBJ2-3	few	-	TRBV19	TGTGCCAGTAGTATTAATTGGCTAGCGAGCACAGATACGCAGTATTTT	CASSINWLASTDTQYF
TRBJ2-3	-	-	TRBV27	TGTGCCAGCAGTTTAGGGGCACGGGTTCGGACAGATACGCAGTATTTT	CASSLGARVRTDTQYF
TRBJ1-1	-	TRBD1	TRBV2	TGTGCCAGCAGACCGGCGCCGGGACAGGGGGACCTGAAAGCTTTCTTT	CASRPAPGQGDLKAFF
TRBJ1-5	once	-	TRBV4-3	TGCGCCAGCAGCCAAGACACAGGGTCCCATCAGCCCCAGCATTTT	CASSQDTGSHQPQHF
TRBJ1-5	-	TRBD1	TRBV6-6	TGTGCCAGCAGCCGACAGGGTAGGACAAATCAGCCCCAGCATTTT	CASSRQGRTNQPQHF
TRBJ2-2	-	-	TRBV25-1	TGTGCCAGCAGTCTAGGGGCGAACACCGGGGAGCTGTTTTTT	CASSLGANTGELFF
TRBJ2-3	once	-	TRBV7-2	TGTGCCAGCAGCTTAAGGTTGGAGACAGATACGCAGTATTTT	CASSLRLETDTQYF
TRBJ1-2	-	TRBD1	TRBV11-2	TGTGCCAGCAGCTGGGACAGGGAGTATGGCTACACCTTC	CASSWDREYGYTF
TRBJ2-7	-	TRBD1	TRBV6-5	TGTGCCAGCAGTTACGGGACAGGGACCTACGAGCAGTACTTC	CASSYGTGTYEQYF
TRBJ1-2	-	-	TRBV27	TGTGCCAGCAGTCCTTTGGGGGCCGATCTGAATGGCTACACCTTC	CASSPLGADLNGYTF
TRBJ1-3	-	-	TRBV5-1	TGCGCCAGCAGCCCTGGGGCCGTTCAGGACACCATATATTTT	CASSPGAVQDTIYF
TRBJ2-7	-	TRBD2	TRBV6-1	TGTGCCAGCACCTTAGCGGGGGCGGGCTCCTACGAGCAGTACTTC	CASTLAGAGSYEQYF
TRBJ1-2	-	-	TRBV6-1	TGTGCCAGCACCAGAAGCCCGACAGGATCCTATGGCTACACCTTC	CASTRSPTGSYGYTF
TRBJ2-7	-	-	TRBV5-1	TGCGCCAGCAGCTTGGGGACTACGCCATACGAGCAGTACTTC	CASSLGTTPYEQYF
TRBJ1-1	-	-	TRBV11-2	TGTGCCAGCAGCTCACACCAAAACAGATACACTGAAGCTTTCTTT	CASSSHQNRYTEAFF
TRBJ2-3	-	-	TRBV4-1	TGCGCCAGCAGCCAAGTCTCCCCCACAGATACGCAGTATTTT	CASSQVSPTDTQYF
TRBJ1-6	-	-	TRBV2	TGTGCCAGCAGTGGGGGGCATAATTCACCCCTCCACTTT	CASSGGHNSPLHF
TRBJ1-2	-	-	TRBV29-1	TGCAGCGTCTGGGGGCTTGGCTATGGCTACACCTTC	CSVWGLGYGYTF